This entry describes one T cell receptor (beta chain). This entry comes from a study of blood T cell repertoires in COVID-19. The protocol was immunoSEQ multiplex PCR, while the TCRdb copy is restricted to in-frame clones and leaves out a portion. The sample records some 20,000 clones, just over 85% being singletons. The CDR3 sequence is 15 residues long. Looked up from germline, CDR1 is SGHNT and CDR2 is YENEEA. After removal of 1 base from V and 3 bases from J, the junction contained 3 bases not matched to a gene. Sequencing input: peripheral blood. This clonotype was obtained from a human donor with active COVID-19. The donor label of this sample is uncertain. V usage is TRBV11-3 and J usage is TRBJ2-3; 8 positions agree with TRBD2. The DNA for the CDR3 is TGTGCCAGCAGCTTAGGGGCTAGCGGGACAGATACGCAGTATTTT. Translating it yields CASSLGASGTDTQYF.